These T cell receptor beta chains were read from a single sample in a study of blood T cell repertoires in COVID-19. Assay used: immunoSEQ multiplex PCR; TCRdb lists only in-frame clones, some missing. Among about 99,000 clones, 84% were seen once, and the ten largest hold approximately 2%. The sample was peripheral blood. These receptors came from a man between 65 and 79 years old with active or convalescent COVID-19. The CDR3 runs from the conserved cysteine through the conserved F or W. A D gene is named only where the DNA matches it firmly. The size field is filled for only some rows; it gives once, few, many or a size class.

CDR3: CASSLTGREQFF
DNA: TGTGCCAGCAGCTTAACCGGTCGTGAGCAGTTCTTC
D: -
size: -
J: TRBJ2-1
V: TRBV7-3
length: 12

CDR3: CASSLRTVVNYGYTF
DNA: TGTGCCAGCAGTTTACGGACAGTAGTTAACTATGGCTACACCTTC
D: -
size: -
J: TRBJ1-2
V: TRBV28
length: 15

CDR3: CASRLGGDYGYTF
DNA: TGCGCCAGCAGACTGGGCGGGGACTATGGCTACACCTTC
D: -
size: -
J: TRBJ1-2
V: TRBV10-2
length: 13

CDR3: CASSYQTGANTGELFF
DNA: TGTGCCAGCAGTTACCAGACAGGGGCGAACACCGGGGAGCTGTTTTTT
D: TRBD1
size: -
J: TRBJ2-2
V: TRBV6-5
length: 16

CDR3: CASSLGLRGGTGELFF
DNA: TGTGCCAGCAGCTTAGGATTGCGGGGGGGCACCGGGGAGCTGTTTTTT
D: TRBD2
size: few
J: TRBJ2-2
V: TRBV7-2
length: 16

CDR3: CASSLSGGAEAFF
DNA: TGTGCCAGCAGTTTATCCGGAGGCGCGGAAGCTTTCTTT
D: -
size: few
J: TRBJ1-1
V: TRBV12-3/TRBV12-4
length: 13

CDR3: CASSLFGSNQPQHF
DNA: TGTGCCAGCAGCTTATTCGGTAGCAATCAGCCCCAGCATTTT
D: -
size: -
J: TRBJ1-5
V: TRBV7-9
length: 14

CDR3: CASSVAGTGSNTIYF
DNA: TGCGCCAGCAGCGTCGCCGGTACAGGGAGTAACACCATATATTTT
D: -
size: few
J: TRBJ1-3
V: TRBV10-1
length: 15

CDR3: CASSVASGELFF
DNA: TGTGCCAGCAGTGTGGCTTCCGGGGAGCTGTTTTTT
D: -
size: -
J: TRBJ2-2
V: TRBV6-6
length: 12

CDR3: CAWSNGGVYEQYF
DNA: TGTGCCTGGAGTAACGGCGGGGTCTACGAGCAGTACTTC
D: -
size: -
J: TRBJ2-7
V: TRBV30
length: 13

CDR3: CASLPRLHRGETQYF
DNA: TGTGCCAGTCTGCCTAGGTTACACAGGGGGGAGACCCAGTACTTC
D: TRBD1
size: -
J: TRBJ2-5
V: TRBV6-5
length: 15

CDR3: CASSQTSAQETQYF
DNA: TGCGCCAGCAGCCAGACTAGCGCACAAGAGACCCAGTACTTC
D: TRBD2
size: once
J: TRBJ2-5
V: TRBV5-1
length: 14

CDR3: CASSIGGGVDTEAFF
DNA: TGTGCCAGTAGTATTGGTGGGGGGGTCGACACTGAAGCTTTCTTT
D: -
size: -
J: TRBJ1-1
V: TRBV19
length: 15

CDR3: CAWSGKGAAKNIQYF
DNA: TGTGCCTGGAGTGGAAAGGGGGCGGCCAAAAACATTCAGTACTTC
D: TRBD1
size: -
J: TRBJ2-4
V: TRBV30
length: 15

CDR3: CASSDPGGLGYTF
DNA: TGTGCCAGCAGTGATCCAGGGGGCTTAGGCTACACCTTC
D: TRBD1
size: few
J: TRBJ1-2
V: TRBV25-1
length: 13

CDR3: CATLGQQHGELFF
DNA: TGTGCCACCCTTGGACAGCAACACGGGGAGCTGTTTTTT
D: -
size: -
J: TRBJ2-2
V: TRBV28
length: 13

CDR3: CSVERQVGADTQYF
DNA: TGCAGCGTTGAGCGACAGGTTGGGGCAGATACGCAGTATTTT
D: -
size: -
J: TRBJ2-3
V: TRBV29-1
length: 14

CDR3: CASSADRSSYNSPLHF
DNA: TGTGCCAGCAGTGCCGACAGGAGCTCCTATAATTCACCCCTCCACTTT
D: -
size: -
J: TRBJ1-6
V: TRBV2
length: 16

CDR3: CASSQLEGGANYGYTF
DNA: TGCGCCAGCAGCCAATTGGAAGGGGGCGCGAACTATGGCTACACCTTC
D: TRBD1
size: -
J: TRBJ1-2
V: TRBV4-1
length: 16

CDR3: CASSKTGGNNQPQHF
DNA: TGTGCCAGCAGCAAAACAGGGGGCAACAATCAGCCCCAGCATTTT
D: TRBD1
size: -
J: TRBJ1-5
V: TRBV28
length: 15

CDR3: CASTLDSSNTEAFF
DNA: TGTGCCAGCACCCTAGACAGTTCCAACACTGAAGCTTTCTTT
D: -
size: -
J: TRBJ1-1
V: TRBV2
length: 14

CDR3: CASSEERSLLPHF
DNA: TGTGCCAGCAGTGAAGAGCGGTCCCTATTACCTCACTTC
D: -
size: once
J: TRBJ2-7
V: TRBV2
length: 13

CDR3: CARSLGAGEAYGYTF
DNA: TGTGCCCGCAGCTTGGGGGCGGGGGAGGCCTATGGCTACACCTTC
D: -
size: -
J: TRBJ1-2
V: TRBV5-5
length: 15

CDR3: CASSPTLNSRGTEAFF
DNA: TGCGCCAGCAGCCCGACGCTTAATTCCAGGGGAACTGAAGCTTTCTTT
D: -
size: once
J: TRBJ1-1
V: TRBV5-1
length: 16

CDR3: CASSGDRGNQPQHF
DNA: TGTGCCAGTAGTGGGGACAGGGGAAATCAGCCCCAGCATTTT
D: TRBD1
size: few
J: TRBJ1-5
V: TRBV19
length: 14

CDR3: CAISGGQGSTDTQYF
DNA: TGTGCCATCAGTGGAGGACAGGGCAGCACAGATACGCAGTATTTT
D: TRBD1
size: -
J: TRBJ2-3
V: TRBV10-3
length: 15

CDR3: CATSNPGTGRTGELFF
DNA: TGTGCCACCAGCAACCCCGGGACTGGACGAACCGGGGAGCTGTTTTTT
D: -
size: -
J: TRBJ2-2
V: TRBV24-1
length: 16

CDR3: CAIGRDSNQPQHF
DNA: TGTGCCATCGGGAGGGATAGCAATCAGCCCCAGCATTTT
D: -
size: -
J: TRBJ1-5
V: TRBV10-3
length: 13

CDR3: CASSLGGEQPQHF
DNA: TGTGCCAGCAGCCTGGGGGGGGAACAGCCCCAGCATTTT
D: -
size: -
J: TRBJ1-5
V: TRBV5-4
length: 13

CDR3: CASSNQGARGAFF
DNA: TGTGCCAGTAGTAACCAGGGGGCGCGTGGAGCTTTCTTT
D: TRBD1
size: -
J: TRBJ1-1
V: TRBV19
length: 13

CDR3: CASKAGTANYGYTF
DNA: TGCGCCAGCAAGGCCGGGACAGCCAACTATGGCTACACCTTC
D: TRBD1
size: -
J: TRBJ1-2
V: TRBV5-1
length: 14

CDR3: CASSLRDTGALAKNIQYF
DNA: TGCGCCAGCAGCTTGCGGGACACAGGGGCCTTAGCCAAAAACATTCAGTACTTC
D: TRBD1
size: -
J: TRBJ2-4
V: TRBV5-1
length: 18

CDR3: CAISDIQGADTQYF
DNA: TGTGCCATCAGTGATATACAGGGTGCAGATACGCAGTATTTT
D: -
size: -
J: TRBJ2-3
V: TRBV10-3
length: 14

CDR3: CASSRTGLETQYF
DNA: TGTGCCAGCAGCCGGACAGGGTTGGAGACCCAGTACTTC
D: TRBD1
size: few
J: TRBJ2-5
V: TRBV5-4
length: 13

CDR3: CASSSPSGQGSYEQYF
DNA: TGTGCCAGCAGTTCTCCTTCGGGACAGGGCTCCTACGAGCAGTACTTC
D: TRBD1
size: -
J: TRBJ2-7
V: TRBV27
length: 16

CDR3: CASSPDRRGTEAFF
DNA: TGTGCCAGCTCACCGGACAGGCGAGGGACTGAAGCTTTCTTT
D: TRBD1
size: -
J: TRBJ1-1
V: TRBV18
length: 14

CDR3: CASIIGQGSSAEAFF
DNA: TGTGCCAGCATTATCGGACAGGGCAGTAGTGCTGAAGCTTTCTTT
D: TRBD1
size: -
J: TRBJ1-1
V: TRBV28
length: 15

CDR3: CATCETGDQPQHF
DNA: TGTGCCACTTGCGAAACAGGGGATCAGCCCCAGCATTTT
D: TRBD1
size: -
J: TRBJ1-5
V: TRBV6-6
length: 13

CDR3: CASSRGRREDTQYF
DNA: TGTGCCAGTAGCAGGGGGCGAAGAGAAGATACGCAGTATTTT
D: TRBD1
size: -
J: TRBJ2-3
V: TRBV19
length: 14

CDR3: CASSLAGTENQHF
DNA: TGTGCCAGCAGCTTAGCCGGGACAGAGAATCAGCATTTT
D: TRBD1
size: -
J: TRBJ1-5
V: TRBV7-9
length: 13